This TCR beta chain stems from a study of shared clonotypes between healthy human individuals. As for the study in general: The plates for each donor numbered three CD4 naive, three CD4 memory, two CD8 naive and one CD8 memory.

Notes on the study in general: Incomplete sequencing of sorted subsets was indicated by rarefaction despite large depth.

CDR3 size: 16 residues. A remark on this clone: Its antigen is still unknown.

The table came from immunoSEQ multiplex PCR; TCRdb's copy has only in-frame clones and leaves some out. The table has 2 million to 3 million clones, under 95% seen once; the top ten hold approximately 0.36%. V usage is TRBV21-1 and J usage is TRBJ2-3; whether TRBD2, the table's D call, matches the DNA was not checked. TRBV21-1 is labeled a pseudogene. The sequence came from a man between 18 and 35 years old in good health. Some clones in this sample may be carry-over from other donors' samples. The specimen sequenced was naive CD4+ T cells from PBMCs. Indicated subset: CD45RA+ positively selected. The CDR3 nucleotides read TGTGCCAGCAGCAGACTACCCGGCCTTAGCACAGATACGCAGTATTTT. Protein product: CASSRLPGLSTDTQYF.